This T cell receptor beta chain was captured by sequencing in a study of blood T cell repertoires in COVID-19. Study details: Samples of COVID-19 (acute and convalescent) were obtained from the United States, Italy and Spain.

Produced via immunoSEQ multiplex PCR; TCRdb's table is partial and in-frame only. This sample has about 370,000 clones, with 75% to 90% found just once. Recovery meant two consecutive negative NP/OP PCR tests, professional clearance, or resolved symptoms. The sample was PBMCs or T cells enriched from blood (not recorded which). The clonotype comes from a man aged 18 to 29 who had recovered from COVID-19.

CDR3 residues: CASSLAQVGQPQHF. DNA for the CDR3: TGTGCCAGCAGCTTAGCGCAGGTTGGACAGCCCCAGCATTTT. This chain links TRBV7-2 with TRBJ1-5; D is undetermined. V lost 0 bases and J lost 7, with 10 bases in between. Germline V lookup: CDR1 SGHTA, CDR2 FQGNSA. The CDR3 is made up of 14 amino acids.